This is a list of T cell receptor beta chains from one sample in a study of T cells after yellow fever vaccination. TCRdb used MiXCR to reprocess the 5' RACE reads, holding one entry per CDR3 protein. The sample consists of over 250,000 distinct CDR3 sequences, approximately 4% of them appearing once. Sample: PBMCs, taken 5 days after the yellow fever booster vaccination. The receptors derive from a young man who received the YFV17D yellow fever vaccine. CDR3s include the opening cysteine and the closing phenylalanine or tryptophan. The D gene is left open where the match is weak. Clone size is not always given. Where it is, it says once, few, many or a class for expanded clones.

CDR3 DNA: TGTGCCAGCAGCCAATTGACAGGGGGGATTGAAGCTTTCTTT
CDR3 protein: CASSQLTGGIEAFF
CDR3 length: 14
J gene: TRBJ1-1
clone size: few
V gene: TRBV14
D gene: TRBD1

CDR3 DNA: TGTGCCAGCAGCTTATGGAGTAGCGGGCGATACGGCACAGATACGCAGTATTTT
CDR3 protein: CASSLWSSGRYGTDTQYF
CDR3 length: 18
J gene: TRBJ2-3
clone size: few
V gene: TRBV11-2
D gene: TRBD2

CDR3 DNA: TGTGCCAGCAGCTTAGATCTGGGGCTCTCACCCCTCCACTTT
CDR3 protein: CASSLDLGLSPLHF
CDR3 length: 14
J gene: TRBJ1-6
clone size: few
V gene: TRBV7-9
D gene: NA

CDR3 DNA: TGTGCCACCAGACGTGAGGGGCCGGACACTGAAGCTTTCTTT
CDR3 protein: CATRREGPDTEAFF
CDR3 length: 14
J gene: TRBJ1-1
clone size: few
V gene: TRBV24-1
D gene: NA

CDR3 DNA: TGTGCCAGCAGCTTTGTCGCCGGGGTCCCCGGGGATACGCAGTATTTT
CDR3 protein: CASSFVAGVPGDTQYF
CDR3 length: 16
J gene: TRBJ2-3
clone size: many
V gene: TRBV11-2
D gene: NA

CDR3 DNA: TGTGCCAGCACCTTCAGAGGGGGTGAACTTAATGGCTACACCTTC
CDR3 protein: CASTFRGGELNGYTF
CDR3 length: 15
J gene: TRBJ1-2
clone size: few
V gene: TRBV12-3/TRBV12-4
D gene: NA

CDR3 DNA: TGTGCCAGCAGTGAATGGAGGGTGTCTGGGGCCAACGTCCTGACTTTC
CDR3 protein: CASSEWRVSGANVLTF
CDR3 length: 16
J gene: TRBJ2-6
clone size: few
V gene: TRBV25-1
D gene: NA

CDR3 DNA: TGCGCCAGCAGCCCGACGGACGCCTGGGCCGGGGAGCTGTTTTTT
CDR3 protein: CASSPTDAWAGELFF
CDR3 length: 15
J gene: TRBJ2-2
clone size: NA
V gene: TRBV5-1
D gene: NA

CDR3 DNA: TGCGCCAGCAGCTTGGCCTTGGCAACTAATGAAAAACTGTTTTTT
CDR3 protein: CASSLALATNEKLFF
CDR3 length: 15
J gene: TRBJ1-4
clone size: NA
V gene: TRBV5-1
D gene: NA

CDR3 DNA: TGTGCCAGCGGGGCCAGAGGGGACTCTGGAAACACCATATATTTT
CDR3 protein: CASGARGDSGNTIYF
CDR3 length: 15
J gene: TRBJ1-3
clone size: NA
V gene: TRBV18
D gene: NA

CDR3 DNA: TGTGCCAGCAGGGGCAGGGGCGCGGGCAAAAACATTCAGTACTTC
CDR3 protein: CASRGRGAGKNIQYF
CDR3 length: 15
J gene: TRBJ2-4
clone size: many
V gene: TRBV12-3/TRBV12-4
D gene: NA

CDR3 DNA: TGTGCCAGCAGCTTACTGGGGAGAGATACGCAGTATTTT
CDR3 protein: CASSLLGRDTQYF
CDR3 length: 13
J gene: TRBJ2-3
clone size: few
V gene: TRBV7-8
D gene: NA

CDR3 DNA: TGTGCCAGCAGCCTACCCCGGGGGGAAAAAGCCAGGTACAATGAGCAGTTCTTC
CDR3 protein: CASSLPRGEKARYNEQFF
CDR3 length: 18
J gene: TRBJ2-1
clone size: few
V gene: TRBV7-2
D gene: TRBD2

CDR3 DNA: TGTGCCATCAGTGAGCAAGGGGGGAACTTGGGCTACACCTTC
CDR3 protein: CAISEQGGNLGYTF
CDR3 length: 14
J gene: TRBJ1-2
clone size: few
V gene: TRBV10-3
D gene: NA

CDR3 DNA: TGTGCCAGCTCACCACCGGACAGGGTAGTCGAGCAGTACTTC
CDR3 protein: CASSPPDRVVEQYF
CDR3 length: 14
J gene: TRBJ2-7
clone size: many
V gene: TRBV18
D gene: TRBD1

CDR3 DNA: TGTGCCAGCAGCTTACACAGGGGGCCTGGCTATGGCTACACCTTC
CDR3 protein: CASSLHRGPGYGYTF
CDR3 length: 15
J gene: TRBJ1-2
clone size: many
V gene: TRBV7-2
D gene: TRBD1

CDR3 DNA: TGTGCCAGCAGTTCCCCTAATAATTCACCCCTCCACTTT
CDR3 protein: CASSSPNNSPLHF
CDR3 length: 13
J gene: TRBJ1-6
clone size: few
V gene: TRBV28
D gene: NA

CDR3 DNA: TGCGCCAGCAGCCAGGGGGCGTCTCGCACAGATACGCAGTATTTT
CDR3 protein: CASSQGASRTDTQYF
CDR3 length: 15
J gene: TRBJ2-3
clone size: many
V gene: TRBV5-1
D gene: TRBD1

CDR3 DNA: TGTGCCAGCAGCCCTAGCGGGGGTCCCACAGATACGCAGTATTTT
CDR3 protein: CASSPSGGPTDTQYF
CDR3 length: 15
J gene: TRBJ2-3
clone size: many
V gene: TRBV3-1
D gene: TRBD2

CDR3 DNA: TGTGCCACCGTCCCAAGGGCCTCCACGCCCATGAACACTGAAGCTTTCTTT
CDR3 protein: CATVPRASTPMNTEAFF
CDR3 length: 17
J gene: TRBJ1-1
clone size: NA
V gene: TRBV7-8
D gene: NA

CDR3 DNA: TGTGCCAGCAGTGAGGGGGATTTTTACGAGCAGTACTTC
CDR3 protein: CASSEGDFYEQYF
CDR3 length: 13
J gene: TRBJ2-7
clone size: NA
V gene: TRBV6-1
D gene: NA

CDR3 DNA: TGTGCCAGCAGCTTAATAGCGCTAGCGGGGGGGCTAGAGACCCAGTACTTC
CDR3 protein: CASSLIALAGGLETQYF
CDR3 length: 17
J gene: TRBJ2-5
clone size: many
V gene: TRBV7-2
D gene: TRBD2

CDR3 DNA: TGTGCCAGCAGCACCGGGACAGGGAGCACAGATACGCAGTATTTT
CDR3 protein: CASSTGTGSTDTQYF
CDR3 length: 15
J gene: TRBJ2-3
clone size: few
V gene: TRBV12-3/TRBV12-4
D gene: TRBD1

CDR3 DNA: TGCGCCAGCAGCTTGGATGGACAGGGGGTAGATACGCAGTATTTT
CDR3 protein: CASSLDGQGVDTQYF
CDR3 length: 15
J gene: TRBJ2-3
clone size: NA
V gene: TRBV5-1
D gene: TRBD1

CDR3 DNA: TGTGCCAGCAGCTTAGAAAGGGGGACGGGTGAGCAGTTCTTC
CDR3 protein: CASSLERGTGEQFF
CDR3 length: 14
J gene: TRBJ2-1
clone size: few
V gene: TRBV11-2
D gene: NA

CDR3 DNA: TGCGCCAGCAGCCGGACAGCAGGGAACACTGAAGCTTTCTTT
CDR3 protein: CASSRTAGNTEAFF
CDR3 length: 14
J gene: TRBJ1-1
clone size: NA
V gene: TRBV4-3
D gene: NA

CDR3 DNA: TGCGCCAGCAGCCTGGATCCTAACTATGGCTACACCTTC
CDR3 protein: CASSLDPNYGYTF
CDR3 length: 13
J gene: TRBJ1-2
clone size: many
V gene: TRBV5-1
D gene: NA

CDR3 DNA: TGTGCCAGCAGCCGGTACGAGTGGAATGAGCAGTTCTTC
CDR3 protein: CASSRYEWNEQFF
CDR3 length: 13
J gene: TRBJ2-1
clone size: many
V gene: TRBV3-1
D gene: NA

CDR3 DNA: TGTGCCAGCAGCCCACCGGGACTCCTGAGCGAGCAGTACTTC
CDR3 protein: CASSPPGLLSEQYF
CDR3 length: 14
J gene: TRBJ2-7
clone size: few
V gene: TRBV11-1
D gene: NA